The T cell receptor beta chain under discussion was sequenced for a study of cytomegalovirus exposure and HLA in healthy donors. Findings of the study overall: Being productive about 87% or about 30% of the time was typical of most TCR beta V segments in an earlier analysis. Exclusion as indistinguishable affected some V segments, including TRBV6-2 and TRBV6-3.

The CDR3 spans 15 residues. Between the trimmed V and J ends, which lost 5 bases and 6 bases, there was a span of 17 bases. Germline V lookup: CDR1 SGHAT, CDR2 FQNNGV. This clone was observed a few times. What it binds is not known. Both 60 Vbeta primers and 13 Jbeta primers went into the PCR. Generated by immunoSEQ multiplex PCR, the TCRdb table keeps only in-frame clones and is missing some. The profile shows around 160,000 clones, roughly 80% of them singletons. The sample taken for sequencing was PBMCs. V and J are TRBV11-2 and TRBJ2-1; weak D call: TRBD2 (5 bases). The TCR sequence derives from a middle-aged woman in good health and CMV-seropositive. CDR3 amino acids: CASSPTPLRGNEQFF. Here the CDR3 DNA reads TGTGCCAGCAGCCCGACGCCCCTACGGGGCAATGAGCAGTTCTTC.